The rows below give T cell receptor beta chains drawn from one sample of a study of blood T cell repertoires in COVID-19. The assay was immunoSEQ multiplex PCR, and TCRdb's table has in-frame clones only and misses some. The top ten hold 2% to 3% of the sample, which has about 310,000 clones, 75% to 90% seen once. Sequenced sample: peripheral blood. These receptors all come from a man aged 18-30 years with active or convalescent COVID-19. Both conserved end residues are part of each CDR3. D genes are given only for firm matches. Clone sizes are given selectively: once, few, many, or a class where the clone is expanded.

CDR3 length,V gene,J gene,clone size,D gene,CDR3 DNA,CDR3 protein
15,TRBV2,TRBJ1-1,NA,NA,TGTGCCAGCACCGGCCCGGGATACATGAACACTGAAGCTTTCTTT,CASTGPGYMNTEAFF
15,TRBV6-6,TRBJ1-1,NA,NA,TGTGCCAGCAGTTACTCCATTACAAGGGGAACTGAAGCTTTCTTT,CASSYSITRGTEAFF
16,TRBV6-5,TRBJ2-5,NA,TRBD2,TGTGCCAGCAGTTTAACTAGCGGGGGGGCCCGAGAGACCCAGTACTTC,CASSLTSGGARETQYF
12,TRBV2,TRBJ2-2,NA,TRBD1,TGTGCCAGACAGGGGGACACCGGGGAGCTGTTTTTT,CARQGDTGELFF
13,TRBV12-3/TRBV12-4,TRBJ1-1,NA,NA,TGTGCCAGCAGTTTTGGCCTTAACACTGAAGCTTTCTTT,CASSFGLNTEAFF
15,TRBV5-3,TRBJ2-4,NA,NA,TGTGCCAGAAGCTTGGTAGTCTTAGCCAAAAACATTCAGTACTTC,CARSLVVLAKNIQYF
11,TRBV20-1,TRBJ2-1,NA,NA,TGCAGTGCTACAATCTACAATGAGCAGTTCTTC,CSATIYNEQFF
13,TRBV5-1,TRBJ2-1,NA,TRBD1,TGCGCCAGCGGGACAGGGGTTTACAATGAGCAGTTCTTC,CASGTGVYNEQFF
13,TRBV12-3/TRBV12-4,TRBJ1-2,once,NA,TGTGCCAGCACGACATTCCTAAGCTATGGCTACACCTTC,CASTTFLSYGYTF
16,TRBV4-3,TRBJ2-1,NA,NA,TGCGCCAGCAGCCAAGATGAAAGGGGGGGCAGTCTTGGGCAGTTCTTC,CASSQDERGGSLGQFF
13,TRBV27,TRBJ1-3,NA,TRBD1,TGTGCCAGCAAACAGGGGATGGGAAACACCATATATTTT,CASKQGMGNTIYF
14,TRBV19,TRBJ2-4,once,TRBD1,TGTGCCAGTATCGAGGGGGCAGGCAAAAACATTCAGTACTTC,CASIEGAGKNIQYF
14,TRBV28,TRBJ2-7,NA,NA,TGTGCCAGCAGGGGCCCGGGGACTCCCTACGAGCAGTACTTC,CASRGPGTPYEQYF
12,TRBV25-1,TRBJ1-2,NA,NA,TGTGCCAGCAGTGAATTTGAGGATGGCTACACCTTC,CASSEFEDGYTF
13,TRBV19,TRBJ1-2,once,NA,TGTGCCAGTAGTGCGGGGGGAAGCTATGGCTACACCTTC,CASSAGGSYGYTF
17,TRBV9,TRBJ2-7,NA,NA,TGTGCCAGCAGCGTAGAGACTAGTACCCCTTGGAGGTACGAGCAGTACTTC,CASSVETSTPWRYEQYF